This T cell receptor beta chain emerged from a study of blood T cell repertoires in COVID-19 (dated by TCRdb to 2020 to 2022). Concerning the study at large: Collaborator samples came from the United States, Italy and Spain and covered acute and convalescent phases of COVID-19. The prospective study material was composed of cDNA or gDNA derived from T cells, B-cell-depleted T cells, or PBMCs. Deeply sampled blood TCRbeta repertoires from subjects exposed to, actively infected with, or recovered from COVID-19 were included in the dataset. The repertoires were released in a freely available public database intended as a resource for research on the immune response to SARS-CoV-2. Samples came from the ongoing ImmuneRACE study (first 160 participants) plus 1,254 subjects from 6 global collaborators. The sample metadata nearly always contained a de-identified subject ID, COVID-19 status, age in years and sex. HLA class I and class II types, where available, came from metadata supplied by the sample provider rather than from assay-based typing.

For this clone: No cognate antigen has been identified for it. Per-base quality was not reported, and no clone a single base away is much larger than it.

Study-wide findings and limitations: The amount of clinical and demographic metadata varied by source and participant and was provided uncurated.

One collaborating source in Seattle enrolled patients while the patients were actively infected and followed the patients over time throughout the course of disease. The collaborating institutions used their own protocols to collect whole blood in K2EDTA tubes. For TCRbeta analysis, collaborators shipped samples in one of three forms: frozen whole blood, isolated PBMCs, or DNA extracted from either of those sample types. From cysteine to phenylalanine, the CDR3 is 15 amino acids long. Just the 45-base CDR3 DNA is kept, in frame starting at base 1. V loses 0 bases, J loses 1 base, and the germline ends lie 7 bases apart. CDR1 and CDR2 are read off the germline V gene (reference sequence) as PRHDT and FYEKMQ. The immunoSEQ Assay, a bias-controlled multiplex PCR, was used to amplify TCRbeta CDR3 regions from genomic DNA. On the study's bioinformatics: Within the assay, amplification of reference gene primers was used to estimate how many nucleated cells each sample contained. To quantify the absolute abundance of each unique TCRbeta CDR3 rearrangement, sequence reads were collapsed and filtered. For each sample, productive Simpson clonality was calculated as the square root of Simpson's diversity index over productive rearrangements. This immuneACCESS table, as held by TCRdb, lists in-frame sequences with V and J called but not all clones. Of the missing ones, under half trace to an unresolved V gene in checked studies; the others have no known cause. The V and J calls and the clone size are those of that table, but D and trimming were determined from the DNA. In all, the sample holds around 60,000 clones, and 80% to 90% of those were seen once. The ten largest clones add up to about a sixth of the sample.

Sequenced input: peripheral blood. In this chain, TRBV13 is recombined with TRBJ2-1; no D gene can be assigned with confidence. The clonotype originates from a woman aged 55-69 years with COVID-19, enrolled during active disease. The nucleotide sequence reads TGTGCCAGCAGCTTAGGGGCCAATTCCTACAATGAGCAGTTCTTC. Its translation reads: CASSLGANSYNEQFF.